Listed here are 29 T cell receptor beta chains from one sample, sequenced in a study of human T cells and chemical hapten exposure (dated by TCRdb to the early 2020s). To prepare the library, RACE was applied. The instrument was a NextSeq 500. The public reads were reanalyzed by TCRdb: fastp trimming at Q25, MiXCR alignment, in-frame beta chains only. Duplicate CDR3 protein sequences are folded into a single record with the most common DNA and genes. A total of around 300,000 distinct CDR3 sequences appear in this sample, around 7.7% of them only once. The biggest ten clones account for around 1.2% of the sample. Interpreted using the paper, the time point label stands for: pre-sensitization, week 0. This specimen's treatment or condition label, per the study, means: therapeutic diphenylcyclopropenone sensitization with weekly scalp DPC. Material: whole blood, obtained in connection with sensitization to the hapten diphenylcyclopropenone (DPC). All receptors derive from a man between 18 and 29 years old with alopecia areata. Some clones in this sample may be carry-over from other donors' samples.

This clonotype showed up just a few times. The chain couples TRBV6-5 to TRBJ2-7; TRBD1 matches 7 bases. The CDR3 is made up of 14 amino acids. V lost 5 bases to trimming and J lost 7 bases; unmatched junction nucleotides: 11. Germline assignment: CDR1 MNHEY and CDR2 SVGAGI. CDR3 loop: CASSPGTAWGEQYF. In DNA, the CDR3 is TGTGCCAGCAGTCCCGGGACAGCCTGGGGAGAGCAGTACTTC.

This chain uses TRBV2 with TRBJ2-2; TRBD1 agrees at 7 bases. J was trimmed by 4 bases and V by 6 bases; bases with no gene match: 8. CDR3 length equals 15 residues. Germline V lookup: CDR1 SNHLY, CDR2 FYNNEI. CDR3 coding DNA: TGTGCCAGCAGCCGCAGGGACAGAATCACCGGGGAGCTGTTTTTT. Its protein product is CASSRRDRITGELFF.

In this sample, this clonotype turned up a few times. V gene TRBV27 combines with J gene TRBJ2-3; tentative D call: TRBD1 (5 bases). The CDR3 sequence is 14 residues long. V was shortened by 3 bases and J by 3 bases, with 10 bases between the two germline ends. Germline assignment: CDR1 MNHEY and CDR2 SMNVEV (reference sequence). Here the CDR3 reads CASSFLSGTDTQYF. The CDR3 region has the DNA TGTGCCAGCAGTTTCCTGTCAGGGACAGATACGCAGTATTTT.

This clonotype occurred many times. This rearrangement joins TRBV7-2 to TRBJ2-1; D is tentatively TRBD1 or TRBD2 (5 bases each). Germline V CDR1 and CDR2: SGHTA, FQGNSA. The CDR3 length is 13 residues. The V gene lost 8 bases and the J gene lost 3 bases, with 11 bases spanning the gap. The DNA of the CDR3 is TGTGCCAGCCACGGGGCTGTCTACAATGAGCAGTTCTTC. It encodes CASHGAVYNEQFF.

This clonotype was seen at least ten times. The chain combines TRBV3-1 with TRBJ1-1; D not resolved. The CDR3 loop spans 12 amino acids. CDR1 and CDR2 (germline): LGHDT, YNNKEL (reference sequence). Between the trimmed V and J ends, which lost 4 bases and 4 bases, there was a span of 7 bases. The CDR3 DNA sequence: TGTGCCAGCAGCCTCCTGCGCACTGAAGCTTTCTTT. Residues: CASSLLRTEAFF.

The chain couples TRBV4-3 to TRBJ2-1; D gene ambiguous. The CDR3 covers 14 residues. Germline-derived CDR1 and CDR2 are LGHNA and YSLEER. V lost 0 bases, J lost 7 bases, and 10 bases lay in between. Here the CDR3 reads CASSQDLMRNEQFF. In nucleotides, the CDR3 is TGCGCCAGCAGCCAAGATCTTATGAGGAATGAGCAGTTCTTC.

This clonotype was counted at least ten times. V is TRBV7-9 and J is TRBJ2-7, with no clear D. This CDR3 spans 12 amino acids. CDR1 SEHNR and CDR2 FQNEAQ come from the germline V gene (reference sequence). The germline V and J ends were trimmed by 3 bases and 3 bases, with 6 bases remaining between them. The CDR3 DNA reads as TGTGCCAGCAGCTTCGGTGTCTACGAGCAGTACTTC. It encodes CASSFGVYEQYF.

This clonotype was seen only a few times. The V and J genes are TRBV7-9 and TRBJ2-3; no clear D gene. V was clipped by 9 bases and J by 6 bases, with 16 bases between them. Per the germline V gene, CDR1 is SEHNR and CDR2 is FQNEAQ (reference sequence). The CDR3 is made up of 13 amino acids. The CDR3 protein is CARSSGVRDTQYF. The DNA for the CDR3 is TGTGCCAGATCAAGTGGGGTTCGCGATACGCAGTATTTT.

This clonotype was detected a few times. This chain joins TRBV9 and TRBJ1-6; no firm D call. The germline V gene encodes CDR1 SGDLS and CDR2 YYNGEE. Trimming cost V 2 bases and J 3 bases, with 9 bases left between them. The CDR3 is made up of 15 amino acids. CDR3 sequence reads: CASSVEADYNSPLHF. For the CDR3, the DNA is TGTGCCAGCAGCGTTGAAGCAGACTATAATTCACCCCTCCACTTT.

The chain recombines TRBV5-1 with TRBJ2-7, with D perhaps being TRBD1 or TRBD2 (5 bases each). V lost 0 bases and J 0 bases, leaving 10 bases between the germline ends. This CDR3 is built from 15 residues. Germline values: CDR1 SGHRS, CDR2 YFSETQ. The CDR3 DNA sequence: TGCGCCAGCAGCTTGGAGCAGGGACCCTCCTACGAGCAGTACTTC. Translating gives CASSLEQGPSYEQYF. The full variable domain, with the rest looked up from reference TRBV5-1 and TRBJ2-7, is KAGVTQTPRYLIKTRGQQVTLSCSPISGHRSVSWYQQTPGQGLQFLFEYFSETQRNKGNFPGRFSGRQFSNSRSEMNVSTLELGDSALYLCASSLEQGPSYEQYFGPGTRLTVT.

Ten or more counts support this clonotype. The genes are TRBV7-9 and TRBJ1-6; the D is unclear. The CDR3 consists of 13 residues. Trimming pared 5 bases from V and 10 bases from J, leaving 12 bases between. Germline loops: CDR1 SEHNR, CDR2 FQNEAQ (reference sequence). CDR3 in amino acids: CASSPGSESPLHF. CDR3 sequence (DNA): TGTGCCAGCAGCCCGGGGTCCGAGTCACCCCTCCACTTT.

At least ten counts were recorded for this clonotype. The chain links TRBV5-5 to TRBJ2-6; 8 bases map to TRBD1. With V trimmed by 4 bases and J by 8 bases, 5 bases remained unmatched. Germline V gene lookup returns CDR1 SGHKS and CDR2 YYEKEE (reference sequence). The CDR3 loop spans 14 amino acids. The CDR3 sequence: CASSPRTGTNVLTF. The CDR3 DNA reads TGTGCCAGCAGCCCAAGGACAGGGACCAACGTCCTGACTTTC.

The gene calls are TRBV5-6 and TRBJ1-6; D is possibly TRBD1 (5 bases). V dropped 4 bases and J dropped 3 bases, with 11 bases sitting between them. Germline-derived CDR1 and CDR2 are SGHDT and YYEEEE. The CDR3 runs 15 residues. The CDR3 sequence: CASSIGRDYNSPLHF. The CDR3 DNA is TGTGCCAGCAGCATCGGCAGGGACTATAATTCACCCCTCCACTTT. The whole variable domain, remainder taken from reference TRBV5-6 and TRBJ1-6, is DAGVTQSPTHLIKTRGQQVTLRCSPKSGHDTVSWYQQALGQGPQFIFQYYEEEERQRGNFPDRFSGHQFPNYSSELNVNALLLGDSALYLCASSIGRDYNSPLHFGNGTRLTVT.

This clonotype came up a few times. This CDR3 reads CASARQGGADTQYF. The CDR3, as DNA: TGTGCCAGCGCACGACAGGGGGGCGCAGATACGCAGTATTTT. The V call is TRBV11-2, the J call TRBJ2-3; TRBD1 matches at 9 bases. Germline assignment: CDR1 SGHAT and CDR2 FQNNGV. V lost 8 bases, J lost 4 bases, and 7 bases stayed unmatched. The CDR3 runs to 14 residues.

This clonotype appeared a few times. The gene calls are TRBV20-1 and TRBJ1-1; a possible D gene is TRBD1 (5 bases). The CDR3 has 14 amino acids. The V end lost 4 bases, the J end lost 1 base, and 13 bases lay between the germline ends. CDR1 is DFQATT, CDR2 SNEGSKA, per germline (reference sequence). DNA of the CDR3: TGCAGTGCTATGTCCCCGGGGCAGAACACTGAAGCTTTCTTT. Translation: CSAMSPGQNTEAFF.

This clonotype showed up just a few times. The chain has TRBV27 and TRBJ2-3; 14 bases match TRBD2. Trimming at V came to 5 bases and at J to 4 bases, leaving 8 bases not matched to a gene. CDR1 is MNHEY and CDR2 is SMNVEV in the germline V gene (reference sequence). The CDR3 runs 17 residues. CDR3 amino acids: CASSRRLAGGWADTQYF. The DNA of the CDR3 is TGTGCCAGCAGTCGTAGACTAGCGGGGGGGTGGGCAGATACGCAGTATTTT.

V is TRBV6-2 or TRBV6-3 and J is TRBJ2-7, with 7 positions matching TRBD1. Germline lookup yields CDR1 MNHEY and CDR2 SVGEGT. The ends lost 6 bases at V and 5 bases at J; junction bases unmatched: 4. This CDR3 has 12 residues. CDR3 residues: CASRQQGNEQYV. The DNA for the CDR3 is TGTGCCAGCAGACAACAGGGGAACGAGCAGTACGTC.

This clonotype was observed a few times. V usage is TRBV10-3 and J usage is TRBJ2-2; 8 bases are shared with TRBD1. Germline trimming cut 4 bases from V and 5 bases from J; bases unmatched to any gene: 6. The CDR3 sequence is 15 residues long. Germline V CDR1 and CDR2: ENHRY, SYGVKD. The CDR3 sequence: CAISVGTGMTGELFF. In DNA form, the CDR3 reads TGTGCCATCAGTGTAGGGACAGGAATGACCGGGGAGCTGTTTTTT.

This clonotype was observed a few times. The rearrangement links TRBV4-2 to TRBJ1-2; D uncertain. The CDR3 runs 13 residues. Trimming left V 0 bases short and J 2 bases short, with 4 bases between. Germline assignment: CDR1 LGHNA and CDR2 YNFKEQ. The CDR3 loop is CASSQEKNYGYTF. The CDR3, as DNA: TGTGCCAGCAGCCAAGAGAAGAACTATGGCTACACCTTC.

This clonotype was picked up many times. This rearrangement joins TRBV28 to TRBJ1-1; weak D call: TRBD1 (6 bases). CDR1 is MDHEN and CDR2 is SYDVKM in the germline V gene. The CDR3 extends over 14 amino acids. V shed 4 bases and J shed 4 bases, with 13 bases lying between them. The CDR3 spells CASSSPTGRTEAFF. CDR3 DNA sequence: TGTGCCAGCAGTTCCCCCACAGGGCGCACTGAAGCTTTCTTT.

This clonotype occurred a few times. The genes are TRBV11-2 and TRBJ1-2; 7 nucleotides match TRBD1. This CDR3 is built from 14 residues. With V trimmed by 5 bases and J by 4 bases, 7 bases remained unmatched. From germline, CDR1 is SGHAT and CDR2 FQNNGV. The CDR3 reads CASSTGTAVYGYTF. The CDR3 DNA reads TGTGCCAGCAGCACCGGGACAGCGGTCTATGGCTACACCTTC.

The CDR3 is CASSTDSLRRTEAFF. In DNA, the CDR3 is TGTGCCAGCAGTACTGACAGCCTCCGGCGCACTGAAGCTTTCTTT. This rearrangement joins TRBV12-3 or TRBV12-4 to TRBJ1-1, with D maybe TRBD1 (5 bases). Trimming stripped 5 bases from V and 4 bases from J, with 17 bases between. The CDR3 runs 15 residues.

The table lists this clonotype with a count of one. V and J are TRBV20-1 and TRBJ1-5, with D possibly being TRBD1 (5 bases). Trimming left V 0 bases short and J 6 bases short, with 12 bases between. Germline lookup yields CDR1 DFQATT and CDR2 SNEGSKA (reference sequence). CDR3 length: 14 residues. The CDR3 region has the DNA TGCAGTGCTAGAGATGGGGGGTCGGGTCAGCCCCAGCATTTT. Amino acid sequence: CSARDGGSGQPQHF.

This clonotype showed up just a few times. The chain recombines TRBV4-1 with TRBJ2-3; 9 bases fit TRBD2. The V and J ends lost 5 bases and 4 bases, in that order; junction bases with no gene match: 10. The CDR3 totals 16 residues. Germline assignment: CDR1 MGHRA and CDR2 YSYEKL. The CDR3 DNA reads as TGCGCCAGCAGCGAAAGACTGGGCGGGGGGGCAGATACGCAGTATTTT. The encoded protein is CASSERLGGGADTQYF.

This clonotype was seen ten or more times. A read error may produce the germline difference seen at one junction end. The J gene is TRBJ2-4, the V gene TRBV6-6, with TRBD1 matching over 10 bases. CDR3 size: 11 residues. Germline V gene data show CDR1 as MNHNY and CDR2 as SVGAGI (reference sequence). The CDR3: CASSLGTGAHF. Written as DNA, the CDR3 is TGTGCCAGCAGTTTAGGGACAGGGGCCCACTTC.

The chain has TRBV12-3 or TRBV12-4 and TRBJ1-5; a possible D gene is TRBD1 (5 bases). The CDR3 covers 13 residues. V was cut by 11 bases and J by 1 base, with 12 bases left in between. CDR3 loop: CAEGPESNQPQHF. CDR3 DNA sequence: TGTGCCGAGGGGCCAGAGAGCAATCAGCCCCAGCATTTT.

The chain combines TRBV20-1 with TRBJ2-5; weak D call: TRBD2 (6 bases). V was clipped by 5 bases and J by 1 base, with 14 bases between them. The CDR3 sequence is 14 residues long. Looked up from germline, CDR1 is DFQATT and CDR2 is SNEGSKA (reference sequence). The CDR3 nucleotides read TGCAGTGCTGGGGCCCGGGACTTCCAAGAGACCCAGTACTTC. The encoded protein is CSAGARDFQETQYF.

There are a few counts of this clonotype. The chain uses TRBV6-1 and TRBJ2-6, with 7 bases fitting TRBD2. Germline values: CDR1 MNHNS, CDR2 SASEGT. The CDR3 covers 16 residues. The DNA of the CDR3 is TGTATAGCGGGCGGGCTGAAGAGCTCTGGGGCCAACGTCCTGACTTTC. Residues: CIAGGLKSSGANVLTF.

The J gene is TRBJ1-2, the V gene TRBV29-1; D is ambiguous. Germline-derived CDR1 and CDR2 are SQVTM and ANQGSEA. V lost 7 bases and J 5 bases, leaving 20 bases between the germline ends. This CDR3 contains 14 residues. CDR3 sequence (DNA): TGCAGCGCTTTGACGCGAGGGTTCGGGTATGGCTACACCTTC. It translates to CSALTRGFGYGYTF. The complete variable domain, with remaining parts taken from reference TRBV29-1 and TRBJ1-2, reads SAVISQKPSRDICQRGTSLTIQCQVDSQVTMMFWYRQQPGQSLTLIATANQGSEATYESGFVIDKFPISRPNLTFSTLTVSNMSPEDSSIYLCSALTRGFGYGYTFGSGTRLTVV.